What follows are 14 T cell receptor beta chains derived from one specimen sequenced in a study of T cell repertoires in cytomegalovirus infection (dated by TCRdb to between 2018 and 2021). In light of the paper, this sample's treatment or condition label describes: in vitro stimulation with specific CMV peptide epitopes to enrich CMV-specific T cells. The sample was run on an Illumina HiSeq 1500. TCRdb reanalyzed the raw reads on its own, using fastp at Q25 for trimming and MiXCR for clone calling, and kept in-frame beta chains. Here each entry gathers all rows of one CDR3 protein and keeps the most common genes and DNA. Here the sample has 110,000 or so distinct CDR3 sequences; over 25% occur a single time. The ten largest account for roughly 40% of the sample. For these receptors, no antigen is known. Sequenced here: CD8+ T cells from cultured PBMCs, sampled from culture after CMV antigen stimulation. The receptors derive from a human donor in good health (CMV status not recorded). Some clones in this sample may be carry-over from other donors' samples.

This clonotype was recorded once. The gene calls are TRBV5-6 and TRBJ2-7, with D perhaps assigned TRBD1 or TRBD2 (5 bases each). CDR3 size: 15 residues. Trimming took off 2 bases at V and 7 bases at J, with 19 bases between the two ends. The V gene's germline CDR1 is SGHDT and CDR2 YYEEEE. The CDR3: CASSFPGPPREEQYF. The CDR3 nucleotides are TGTGCCAGCAGCTTCCCGGGACCACCAAGGGAGGAGCAGTACTTC.

This clonotype showed up just a few times. This chain uses TRBV2 with TRBJ2-3, with D perhaps given as TRBD1 or TRBD2 (6 bases each). Trimming removed 7 bases at V and 5 bases at J, with 22 bases between. Germline V CDR1 and CDR2: SNHLY, FYNNEI. The CDR3 covers 16 residues. The CDR3 DNA reads as TGTGCCAGCACCCCTCATGGGGGCGGGGTCTTAGATACGCAGTATTTT. Translated, it gives CASTPHGGGVLDTQYF.

The chain carries TRBV20-1 and TRBJ2-7; 9 nucleotides align to TRBD1. The CDR3 consists of 16 residues. V lost 2 bases, J lost 1 base, and 9 bases stayed unmatched. Germline-derived CDR1 and CDR2 are DFQATT and SNEGSKA (reference sequence). The CDR3 DNA sequence: TGCAGTGCTAGACGCAGGGACGGACAGGGGTCCTACGAGCAGTACTTC. Translating gives CSARRRDGQGSYEQYF.

This clonotype has a handful of counts. The chain links TRBV6-5 to TRBJ2-7; 8 bases are a match to TRBD1. Germline assignment: CDR1 MNHEY and CDR2 SVGAGI. The CDR3 consists of 16 residues. V lost 5 bases and J lost 2; bases outside the gene matches: 11. The CDR3 protein is CASSTLRDRTTYEQYF. The CDR3 nucleotides are TGTGCCAGCAGTACCCTCCGGGACAGGACCACCTACGAGCAGTACTTC.

In this sample, this clonotype turned up many times. V and J are TRBV5-6 and TRBJ1-5, with 10 bases fitting TRBD1. The J segment lost 4 bases and the V segment lost 3 bases, leaving 4 bases of the junction unmatched. The germline gives CDR1 SGHDT, CDR2 YYEEEE. CDR3 length equals 15 residues. The CDR3 DNA reads TGTGCCAGCAGCTCGACAGGGGGCTGGAATCAGCCCCAGCATTTT. Translated, it gives CASSSTGGWNQPQHF.

The V gene is TRBV5-1, the J gene TRBJ1-3; D possibly corresponds to TRBD1 (5 bases). This CDR3 is 15 amino acids long. Trimming stripped 4 bases from V and 0 bases from J, with 11 bases between. Germline V gene sequence: CDR1 SGHRS, CDR2 YFSETQ. This chain's CDR3 is CASSLDTTSGNTIYF. The CDR3, as DNA: TGCGCCAGCAGCCTGGACACCACCTCTGGAAACACCATATATTTT.

This rearrangement joins TRBV29-1 to TRBJ1-2; maybe TRBD1 (6 bases). The CDR3 is made up of 12 amino acids. Germline CDR1 SQVTM, CDR2 ANQGSEA. The ends were cut back, 2 bases at V and 4 bases at J, with 8 bases in the middle. The CDR3, as DNA: TGCAGCGTTGAAACAGGGACCTATGGCTACACCTTC. Translating it yields CSVETGTYGYTF. The full variable domain, completed using reference TRBV29-1 and TRBJ1-2, is SAVISQKPSRDICQRGTSLTIQCQVDSQVTMMFWYRQQPGQSLTLIATANQGSEATYESGFVIDKFPISRPNLTFSTLTVSNMSPEDSSIYLCSVETGTYGYTFGSGTRLTVV.

The chain combines TRBV19 with TRBJ2-7; TRBD2 is a possible D gene (7 bases). V lost 8 bases and J 6 bases, leaving 14 bases between the germline ends. The CDR3 has 12 residues. Per the germline V gene, CDR1 is LNHDA and CDR2 is SQIVND (reference sequence). CDR3 nucleotides: TGTGCCAGTTCCCAGAGGGGGGGCGAGCAGTACTTC. Translating it yields CASSQRGGEQYF. The variable domain in full, completed from reference TRBV19 and TRBJ2-7, reads DGGITQSPKYLFRKEGQNVTLSCEQNLNHDAMYWYRQDPGQGLRLIYYSQIVNDFQKGDIAEGYSVSREKKESFPLTVTSAQKNPTAFYLCASSQRGGEQYFGPGTRLTVT.

The sample holds many counts of this clonotype. This sequence joins TRBV7-2 and TRBJ2-7; D is uncertain. The length of the CDR3 is 14 residues. The ends were cut back, 2 bases at V and 0 bases at J, with 8 bases in the middle. The germline V gene encodes CDR1 SGHTA and CDR2 FQGNSA. CDR3 nucleotide sequence: TGTGCCAGCAGCTTATGGCGGAGCTCCTACGAGCAGTACTTC. This encodes CASSLWRSSYEQYF.

This clonotype was recorded a few times. The V call is TRBV4-1, the J call TRBJ1-1; TRBD1 aligns across 9 bases. Per germline, CDR1 MGHRA and CDR2 YSYEKL. The CDR3 totals 15 residues. The V segment lost 2 bases and the J segment 5 bases; nucleotides outside the gene matches: 6. The CDR3 DNA is TGCGCCAGCAGCCAACCGGGACAGGGTCCGACTGAAGCTTTCTTT. Translating it yields CASSQPGQGPTEAFF.

This clonotype was counted a few times. This rearrangement joins TRBV7-2 to TRBJ2-2; 9 bases map to TRBD2. This CDR3 has 17 amino acids. Unmatched junction bases numbered 13, after V lost 4 bases and J lost 7 bases. Germline assignment: CDR1 SGHTA and CDR2 FQGNSA. The CDR3 protein is CASSSVEGGGGGGELFF. The CDR3, as DNA: TGTGCCAGCAGCTCCGTGGAGGGGGGCGGGGGGGGCGGGGAGCTGTTTTTT.

The sample holds many counts of this clonotype. The chain recombines TRBV20-1 with TRBJ1-2; D not certain. Looked up from germline, CDR1 is DFQATT and CDR2 is SNEGSKA (reference sequence). V lost 3 bases and J lost 1, with 15 bases in between. The CDR3 covers 15 residues. The CDR3 sequence is CSASRPDVLNYGYTF. The CDR3 DNA sequence: TGCAGTGCTAGTAGGCCGGACGTGCTTAACTATGGCTACACCTTC.

Concerning this clonotype: A read error may account for a junction end that differs from germline. The chain joins TRBV28 to TRBJ2-5, with D possibly TRBD2 on 6 matching bases. Germline V CDR1 and CDR2: MDHEN, SYDVKM. This CDR3 region has 15 residues. CDR3 in amino acids: CVSSDNRGFGETQYF. Written as DNA, the CDR3 is TGTGTCAGCAGCGATAACCGGGGGTTCGGAGAGACCCAGTACTTC.

V usage is TRBV11-2 and J usage is TRBJ2-2; TRBD1 matches 7 bases. The CDR3 length is 21 residues. Germline CDR1 reads SGHAT; CDR2 reads FQNNGV. J was trimmed by 1 base and V by 4 bases; bases with no gene match: 21. The CDR3 protein is CASSSYPWRTGTDENTGELFF. CDR3 nucleotide sequence: TGTGCCAGCAGCTCCTACCCATGGCGTACCGGGACAGACGAGAACACCGGGGAGCTGTTTTTT.